This TCR beta chain emerged from a study of T-cell memory formation after mild COVID-19. Overall study: TCR clusters were mostly confined to one donor each.

TCRdb analysed the 5' RACE reads with MiXCR anew, one entry per CDR3 protein. The table lists roughly 510,000 distinct CDR3 sequences, around 16% of them singletons. This clonotype was detected a few times. The germline V gene has CDR1 MDHEN and CDR2 SYDVKM. CDR3 length: 17 amino acids. The ends lost 3 bases at V and 1 base at J; junction bases unmatched: 10. Sequencing input: PBMCs or a T cell subset sorted from them (not recorded which). The receptor was isolated from an adult woman who had mild COVID-19 (a few samples of this study predate the infection). Cell type and time point are not known. The chain recombines TRBV28 with TRBJ2-7, with 9 bases lining up with TRBD2. CDR3 in amino acids: CASSFGAGGPGSYEQYF. The CDR3 DNA reads as TGTGCCAGCAGTTTTGGTGCGGGAGGGCCGGGATCCTACGAGCAGTACTTC. Combining the CDR3 with reference TRBV28 and TRBJ2-7 gives the whole variable domain DVKVTQSSRYLVKRTGEKVFLECVQDMDHENMFWYRQDPGLGLRLIYFSYDVKMKEKGDIPEGYSVSREKKERFSLILESASTNQTSMYLCASSFGAGGPGSYEQYFGPGTRLTVT.